These 22 T cell receptor beta chains were sequenced from one sample in a study of cytomegalovirus exposure and HLA in healthy donors. The PCR contained 60 Vbeta and 13 Jbeta primers. Libraries were prepared by immunoSEQ multiplex PCR; TCRdb keeps only in-frame clonotypes and omits some of them. The profile shows some 150,000 clones, more than 75% of them singletons. What was sequenced was PBMCs. These receptors all stem from a man younger than 30 in good health and CMV-seropositive.

The chain employs TRBV7-2 and TRBJ2-1; TRBD2 aligns across 9 bases. Germline V gene sequence: CDR1 SGHTA, CDR2 FQGNSA. The CDR3 runs 16 residues. V trimming: 1 base; J trimming: 5 bases; junction bases outside the gene matches: 6. The CDR3 loop is CASSLVLAGSHNEQFF. The CDR3 DNA is TGTGCCAGCAGCTTAGTCCTAGCGGGGTCACACAATGAGCAGTTCTTC.

CDR3 DNA: TGTGCCAGCAGCCAGGGGGGGGAGCTGTTTTTT. Protein: CASSQGGELFF. The genes are TRBV7-2 and TRBJ2-2; a possible D gene is TRBD1 (6 bases). This CDR3 has 11 amino acids. CDR1 and CDR2 from the germline V gene are SGHTA and FQGNSA. With 5 bases removed from V and 8 bases from J, the gap between germline ends came to 6 bases. The variable domain in full, completed from reference TRBV7-2 and TRBJ2-2, reads GAGVSQSPSNKVTEKGKDVELRCDPISGHTALYWYRQSLGQGLEFLIYFQGNSAPDKSGLPSDRFSAERTGGSVSTLTIQRTQQEDSAVYLCASSQGGELFFGEGSRLTVL.

CDR3 sequence (DNA): TGTGCCGCCCGGGGGCGGGGGTACACCGGGGAGCTGTTTTTT. It specifies CAARGRGYTGELFF. This chain uses TRBV30 with TRBJ2-2, with D maybe TRBD2 (7 bases). V lost 8 bases and J 3 bases, leaving 16 bases between the germline ends. The germline CDR1 and CDR2 sequences are GTSNPN and SVGIG (reference sequence). The length of the CDR3 is 14 residues.

The genes are TRBV4-3 and TRBJ1-6, with TRBD1 identical over 8 bases. The germline V gene has CDR1 LGHNA and CDR2 YSLEER. Trimming took 7 bases from V and 0 from J; bases not matched to a gene: 5. The CDR3 runs 16 residues. The CDR3 DNA reads TGCGCCAGCAAGGGGGACAGGAGCTCCTATAATTCACCCCTCCACTTT. Translated: CASKGDRSSYNSPLHF.

The chain links TRBV7-7 to TRBJ1-1; D perhaps matches TRBD1 (6 bases). Trimming shortened V by 6 bases and J by 0 bases, and 14 bases separated the two germline ends. CDR3 length equals 15 residues. CDR1 is SSHAT, CDR2 FNYEAQ, per germline (reference sequence). CDR3 residues: CASSPIPGVNTEAFF. As DNA, the CDR3 is TGTGCCAGCAGTCCAATCCCAGGGGTGAACACTGAAGCTTTCTTT.

This clone was counted only a few times. The chain is built from TRBV7-8 and TRBJ2-3, with TRBD1 as a possible D gene (6 bases). CDR1 and CDR2 (germline): SGHVS, FQNEAQ. V was shortened by 2 bases and J by 2 bases, with 14 bases between the two germline ends. This CDR3 is built from 16 residues. The CDR3 nucleotides read TGTGCCAGCAGCTTATTATGGGACACTCCCACAGATACGCAGTATTTT. Its protein is CASSLLWDTPTDTQYF. The complete variable domain, with remaining parts taken from reference TRBV7-8 and TRBJ2-3, reads GAGVSQSPRYKVAKRGQDVALRCDPISGHVSLFWYQQALGQGPEFLTYFQNEAQLDKSGLPSDRFFAERPEGSVSTLKIQRTQQEDSAVYLCASSLLWDTPTDTQYFGPGTRLTVL.

This clone was counted between two and nine times. The CDR3 sequence: CASSQQVSGANVLTF. The CDR3 DNA reads TGTGCCAGCAGCCAACAGGTCTCTGGGGCCAACGTCCTGACTTTC. This chain joins TRBV4-2 and TRBJ2-6; D is unresolved. The V end lost 2 bases, the J end lost 0 bases, and 5 bases lay between the germline ends. The germline V gene has CDR1 LGHNA and CDR2 YNFKEQ. CDR3 size: 15 residues.

This clone has only one observation. The chain uses TRBV12-5 and TRBJ1-5; the D gene is possibly TRBD1 (6 bases). In germline, CDR1 is LGHNT, CDR2 FRNRAP. V was clipped by 5 bases and J by 7 bases, with 18 bases between them. This CDR3 has 15 amino acids. This CDR3 reads CASGPSMGARQPQHF. CDR3 sequence (DNA): TGTGCTAGTGGTCCCTCTATGGGGGCTAGACAGCCCCAGCATTTT.

The chain links TRBV7-2 to TRBJ2-7; possibly TRBD2 for D (5 bases). Germline values: CDR1 SGHTA, CDR2 FQGNSA. Trimming cost V 1 base and J 3 bases, with 16 bases left between them. This CDR3 is built from 16 residues. The CDR3 DNA follows: TGTGCCAGCAGCTTAGTTAGGCTAGCACCCTTCTACGAGCAGTACTTC. This translates into CASSLVRLAPFYEQYF.

CDR3 amino acids: CASSGSRGGLGNSPLHF. For the CDR3, the DNA is TGTGCCAGCAGCGGCAGTCGTGGCGGGCTCGGGAATTCACCCCTCCACTTT. The chain has TRBV7-9 and TRBJ1-6; no definite D call. The CDR3 is made up of 17 amino acids. V shed 5 bases and J shed 7 bases, with 21 bases lying between them. Germline V gives CDR1 SEHNR, CDR2 FQNEAQ (reference sequence).

This chain joins TRBV18 and TRBJ1-1; TRBD1 agrees at 7 bases. With 2 bases clipped from V and 6 bases from J, the junction kept 6 bases outside the gene matches. Germline values: CDR1 KGHSH, CDR2 LQKENI. CDR3 length: 14 residues. The CDR3 DNA reads as TGTGCCAGCTCACCAGGGTCAGGGGGGCCTGAAGCTTTCTTT. Protein product: CASSPGSGGPEAFF.

In its sample, this clone was seen a few times. The V and J genes are TRBV7-9 and TRBJ1-1; the D is unclear. Trimming stripped 1 base from V and 1 base from J, with 13 bases between. The V gene's germline CDR1 is SEHNR and CDR2 FQNEAQ (reference sequence). The CDR3 has 16 amino acids. As DNA, the CDR3 is TGTGCCAGCAGCTTAGATTCGGTGTTTGGGAACACTGAAGCTTTCTTT. This codes for CASSLDSVFGNTEAFF.

For this clone: The sample has other DNA sequences that encode this CDR3 too. J is TRBJ2-3 and V is TRBV9, with 8 bases lining up with TRBD1. Looked up from germline, CDR1 is SGDLS and CDR2 is YYNGEE. Losses at the gene ends were 0 bases for V and 2 bases for J; bases not matched to a gene: 2. This CDR3 comprises 15 residues. In DNA, the CDR3 is TGTGCCAGCAGCGTAGTACAGGGGGTCACAGATACGCAGTATTTT. This translates into CASSVVQGVTDTQYF.

The rearrangement links TRBV10-3 to TRBJ1-4; 11 nucleotides align to TRBD1. With 5 bases clipped from V and 1 base from J, the junction kept 6 bases outside the gene matches. The germline gives CDR1 ENHRY, CDR2 SYGVKD. CDR3 length: 17 residues. This chain's CDR3 is CAISTGTGGLTNEKLFF. The CDR3 nucleotides are TGTGCCATCAGTACCGGGACAGGGGGTTTAACTAATGAAAAACTGTTTTTT.

CDR3 bases: TGTGCCAGCAGCTTAGTCCTGGGGCAGTGGAATACTGAAGCTTTCTTT. It is translated as CASSLVLGQWNTEAFF. The rearrangement uses TRBV11-2 and TRBJ1-1; perhaps TRBD1 as D (5 bases). Germline CDR1 reads SGHAT; CDR2 reads FQNNGV. This CDR3 has 16 amino acids. Trimming cost V 1 base and J 5 bases, with 17 bases left between them.

The rearrangement uses TRBV7-6 and TRBJ2-5; TRBD2 matches 12 bases. Germline assignment: CDR1 SGHVS and CDR2 FNYEAQ. V lost 5 bases to trimming and J lost 2 bases; unmatched junction nucleotides: 3. The CDR3 totals 15 residues. Written as DNA, the CDR3 is TGTGCCAGCAGCCAACTAGCGGGGGGACAAGAGACCCAGTACTTC. Amino acids: CASSQLAGGQETQYF.

The chain carries TRBV30 and TRBJ1-2; D unclear. The CDR3 consists of 15 residues. V gave up 0 bases and J gave up 6 bases, with 17 bases separating them. Germline V gene data show CDR1 as GTSNPN and CDR2 as SVGIG (reference sequence). The CDR3 is CAWSVIEGGQDGYTF. The CDR3 nucleotides are TGTGCCTGGAGTGTTATAGAGGGAGGTCAGGATGGCTACACCTTC.

The rearrangement links TRBV29-1 to TRBJ1-5; no clear D gene. This CDR3 has 12 residues. The germline V and J ends were trimmed by 5 bases and 5 bases, with 10 bases remaining between them. Germline-derived CDR1 and CDR2 are SQVTM and ANQGSEA. This CDR3 reads CSVMGADQPQHF. CDR3 nucleotide sequence: TGCAGCGTTATGGGAGCAGATCAGCCCCAGCATTTT.

In the case of this clone: Lacking the conserved final phenylalanine or tryptophan, this CDR3 likely reflects a read error. The J gene is TRBJ1-6, the V gene TRBV6-1, with TRBD1 matching 7 bases. CDR3 length: 15 amino acids. V was pared by 4 bases and J by 6 bases, with 6 bases of the junction left unmatched. Germline V gives CDR1 MNHNS, CDR2 SASEGT. CDR3 residues: CASSVTGQLNSPLHV. The CDR3 DNA reads TGTGCCAGCAGTGTAACGGGACAGCTTAATTCACCCCTCCACGTT.

This clone was found once. This chain's CDR3 is CASSLRVDEQFF. As DNA, the CDR3 is TGCGCCAGCAGCTTGAGAGTTGATGAGCAGTTCTTC. This chain connects TRBV5-1 to TRBJ2-1; D unresolved. CDR1 and CDR2 from the germline V gene are SGHRS and YFSETQ. This CDR3 spans 12 amino acids. The ends were cut back, 1 base at V and 8 bases at J, with 7 bases in the middle.

The rearrangement uses TRBV19 and TRBJ2-5, with 7 nucleotides matching TRBD1. The CDR3 has 14 amino acids. Trimming took 4 bases from V and 0 from J; bases not matched to a gene: 2. Germline V gene lookup returns CDR1 LNHDA and CDR2 SQIVND (reference sequence). CDR3 amino acids: CASSTDRDQETQYF. In DNA form, the CDR3 reads TGTGCCAGTAGTACTGACAGGGACCAAGAGACCCAGTACTTC.

The chain links TRBV27 to TRBJ2-5, with TRBD2 identical over 11 bases. In germline, CDR1 is MNHEY, CDR2 SMNVEV (reference sequence). After removal of 4 bases from V and 4 bases from J, the junction contained 5 bases not matched to a gene. CDR3 size: 15 residues. CDR3 in amino acids: CASSSGLAAGETQYF. DNA for the CDR3: TGTGCCAGCAGTTCGGGACTAGCGGCTGGAGAGACCCAGTACTTC.